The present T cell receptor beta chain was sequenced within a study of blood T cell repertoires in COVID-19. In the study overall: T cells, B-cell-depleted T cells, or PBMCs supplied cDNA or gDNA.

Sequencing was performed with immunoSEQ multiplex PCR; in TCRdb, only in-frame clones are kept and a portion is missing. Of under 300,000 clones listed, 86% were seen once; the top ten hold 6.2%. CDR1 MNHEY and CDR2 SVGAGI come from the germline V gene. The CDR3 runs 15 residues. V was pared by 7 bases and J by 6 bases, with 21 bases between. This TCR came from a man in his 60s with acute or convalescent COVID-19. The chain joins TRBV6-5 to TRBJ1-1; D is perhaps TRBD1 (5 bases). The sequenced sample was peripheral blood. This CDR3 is CASTPSSGGVAEAFF. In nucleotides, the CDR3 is TGTGCCAGCACCCCCAGTTCCGGGGGGGTCGCTGAAGCTTTCTTT.